This T cell receptor (beta chain) was recovered during a study of shared clonotypes between healthy human individuals. Measured with immunoSEQ multiplex PCR; TCRdb has only the in-frame clones, and not every one. Among around 980,000 clones, 75% to 80% were seen once, and the ten largest hold 0.61%. V was pared by 5 bases and J by 0 bases, with 5 bases of the junction left unmatched. Germline CDR1 MRHNA, CDR2 SNTAGT. The CDR3 extends over 16 amino acids. The rearrangement uses TRBV6-4 and TRBJ2-1, with TRBD2 matching over 9 bases. The source is a young man in good health. Some clones in this sample may be carry-over from other donors' samples. The specimen sequenced was memory CD4+ T cells from PBMCs. Subset here: CD45RA-negative fraction. The CDR3 reads CASSRYSGSSYNEQFF. CDR3 coding DNA: TGTGCCAGCAGTCGCTATAGCGGGAGCTCCTACAATGAGCAGTTCTTC.